This is a list of T cell receptor beta chains from one sample in a study of T-cell memory formation after mild COVID-19. MiXCR, applied by TCRdb to the 5' RACE reads, yields one record per CDR3 protein. The sample includes fewer than 250,000 distinct CDR3 sequences, over 9.5% of them seen just once. The sample taken for sequencing was PBMCs or a T cell subset sorted from them (not recorded which). The receptors originated from a man between 18 and 35 years old who had mild COVID-19 (a few samples of this study predate the infection). Cell type and time point are not known. Both conserved end residues are part of each CDR3. Fields, in order: J gene, D gene, V gene, clone size, CDR3 protein, CDR3 DNA. The D gene is left open where the match is weak. Rows give clone size only sometimes, using once, few, many, or a class for an expanded clone.

J gene: TRBJ1-1; D gene: .; V gene: TRBV6-6; clone size: .; CDR3 protein: CASRPGTEAFF; CDR3 DNA: TGTGCCAGCAGACCCGGGACAGAAGCTTTCTTT
J gene: TRBJ1-1; D gene: .; V gene: TRBV30; clone size: .; CDR3 protein: CAWSNRRATEAFF; CDR3 DNA: TGTGCCTGGAGTAACAGGCGGGCGACTGAAGCTTTCTTT
J gene: TRBJ1-3; D gene: .; V gene: TRBV7-2; clone size: .; CDR3 protein: CASSSHPGPTGGNTIYF; CDR3 DNA: TGTGCCAGCAGCTCACATCCGGGACCCACCGGTGGAAACACCATATATTTT
J gene: TRBJ2-2; D gene: .; V gene: TRBV19; clone size: many; CDR3 protein: CASSESRAGELFF; CDR3 DNA: TGTGCCAGTAGTGAAAGTAGGGCCGGGGAGCTGTTTTTT
J gene: TRBJ2-3; D gene: TRBD2; V gene: TRBV7-9; clone size: .; CDR3 protein: CASSFPRGWPDTQYF; CDR3 DNA: TGTGCCAGCAGCTTTCCGCGGGGGTGGCCAGATACGCAGTATTTT
J gene: TRBJ2-3; D gene: TRBD2; V gene: TRBV7-2; clone size: .; CDR3 protein: CASSRRSGDSRDTQYF; CDR3 DNA: TGTGCCAGCAGCCGCCGGAGCGGGGACTCACGAGATACGCAGTATTTT
J gene: TRBJ2-3; D gene: TRBD1; V gene: TRBV7-6; clone size: few; CDR3 protein: CASSLTPGQSTDTQYF; CDR3 DNA: TGTGCCAGCAGCTTAACTCCGGGACAGAGCACAGATACGCAGTATTTT
J gene: TRBJ2-2; D gene: .; V gene: TRBV3-1; clone size: many; CDR3 protein: CASRNAGELFF; CDR3 DNA: TGTGCCAGCAGAAACGCCGGGGAGCTGTTTTTT
J gene: TRBJ1-5; D gene: .; V gene: TRBV7-2; clone size: .; CDR3 protein: CASSRGRDQPQHF; CDR3 DNA: TGTGCCAGCAGTCGAGGGAGGGACCAGCCCCAGCATTTT
J gene: TRBJ1-1; D gene: .; V gene: TRBV6-5; clone size: .; CDR3 protein: CASTLRATGGTEAFF; CDR3 DNA: TGTGCCAGCACCCTCCGGGCCACTGGTGGAACTGAAGCTTTCTTT
J gene: TRBJ1-1; D gene: .; V gene: TRBV3-1; clone size: few; CDR3 protein: CASSHQTVNTEAFF; CDR3 DNA: TGTGCCAGCAGCCACCAGACAGTGAACACTGAAGCTTTCTTT
J gene: TRBJ2-3; D gene: .; V gene: TRBV6-2/TRBV6-3; clone size: many; CDR3 protein: CASSLSRTYTDTQYF; CDR3 DNA: TGTGCCAGCAGTTTGAGCCGGACATACACAGATACGCAGTATTTT
J gene: TRBJ2-5; D gene: TRBD2; V gene: TRBV3-1; clone size: .; CDR3 protein: CASSQRGGETQYF; CDR3 DNA: TGTGCCAGCAGCCAGCGGGGAGGGGAGACCCAGTACTTC
J gene: TRBJ2-1; D gene: TRBD2; V gene: TRBV15; clone size: .; CDR3 protein: CATSSLGTSGGYNEQFF; CDR3 DNA: TGTGCCACCAGCAGCCTAGGGACTAGCGGGGGGTACAATGAGCAGTTCTTC
J gene: TRBJ2-1; D gene: TRBD1; V gene: TRBV18; clone size: few; CDR3 protein: CASSRQGPPNEQFF; CDR3 DNA: TGTGCCAGCTCACGACAGGGTCCCCCCAATGAGCAGTTCTTC
J gene: TRBJ2-1; D gene: TRBD1; V gene: TRBV7-9; clone size: .; CDR3 protein: CASSLLALGQGVFNEQFF; CDR3 DNA: TGTGCCAGCAGCTTATTAGCCCTTGGACAGGGGGTTTTCAATGAGCAGTTCTTC
J gene: TRBJ2-3; D gene: .; V gene: TRBV14; clone size: few; CDR3 protein: CASSASRDPTDTQYF; CDR3 DNA: TGTGCCAGCAGCGCGTCGAGAGACCCCACAGATACGCAGTATTTT
J gene: TRBJ2-5; D gene: TRBD1; V gene: TRBV6-6; clone size: few; CDR3 protein: CASIKQGGWETQYF; CDR3 DNA: TGTGCCAGCATAAAACAGGGGGGCTGGGAGACCCAGTACTTC
J gene: TRBJ1-1; D gene: .; V gene: TRBV4-3; clone size: few; CDR3 protein: CASSQDSARSSEAFF; CDR3 DNA: TGCGCCAGCAGCCAAGATTCAGCCCGAAGCAGTGAAGCTTTCTTT
J gene: TRBJ2-7; D gene: .; V gene: TRBV7-9; clone size: few; CDR3 protein: CASSWGVQGYEQYF; CDR3 DNA: TGTGCCAGCAGCTGGGGAGTACAGGGTTACGAGCAGTACTTC
J gene: TRBJ2-1; D gene: TRBD2; V gene: TRBV7-2; clone size: .; CDR3 protein: CASSLGLAGVPEQFF; CDR3 DNA: TGTGCCAGCAGCCTAGGGCTAGCGGGGGTCCCCGAGCAGTTCTTC
J gene: TRBJ2-7; D gene: TRBD2; V gene: TRBV7-2; clone size: few; CDR3 protein: CASRSPGGLAGGTEQYF; CDR3 DNA: TGTGCCAGCAGGTCCCCTGGGGGACTAGCGGGGGGGACCGAGCAGTACTTC
J gene: TRBJ2-3; D gene: .; V gene: TRBV7-2; clone size: .; CDR3 protein: CASSLIKGIGTQYF; CDR3 DNA: TGTGCCAGCAGCTTAATCAAGGGAATCGGTACGCAGTATTTT
J gene: TRBJ2-5; D gene: .; V gene: TRBV7-2; clone size: many; CDR3 protein: CASSLAGMETQYF; CDR3 DNA: TGTGCCAGCAGCTTAGCGGGTATGGAGACCCAGTACTTC
J gene: TRBJ2-3; D gene: .; V gene: TRBV2; clone size: .; CDR3 protein: CASSDPGESTDTQYF; CDR3 DNA: TGTGCCAGCAGTGATCCGGGGGAATCAACAGATACGCAGTATTTT
J gene: TRBJ2-3; D gene: .; V gene: TRBV7-2; clone size: few; CDR3 protein: CASSFSGRNTDTQYF; CDR3 DNA: TGTGCCAGCAGCTTCTCCGGACGTAATACAGATACGCAGTATTTT
J gene: TRBJ1-1; D gene: .; V gene: TRBV29-1; clone size: few; CDR3 protein: CSVTRLNTEAFF; CDR3 DNA: TGCAGCGTAACCCGTTTGAACACTGAAGCTTTCTTT
J gene: TRBJ1-3; D gene: .; V gene: TRBV29-1; clone size: .; CDR3 protein: CGSDSGNTIYF; CDR3 DNA: TGCGGAAGTGACTCTGGAAACACCATATATTTT
J gene: TRBJ1-1; D gene: .; V gene: TRBV5-1; clone size: few; CDR3 protein: CASSSGTDINTEAFF; CDR3 DNA: TGCGCCAGCAGCTCCGGGACGGATATAAACACTGAAGCTTTCTTT
J gene: TRBJ1-2; D gene: .; V gene: TRBV5-1; clone size: .; CDR3 protein: CASSLDGRGYTF; CDR3 DNA: TGCGCCAGCAGCTTAGACGGACGAGGCTACACCTTC
J gene: TRBJ2-5; D gene: .; V gene: TRBV5-1; clone size: many; CDR3 protein: CASSLRGEETQYF; CDR3 DNA: TGCGCCAGCAGCTTGAGAGGGGAAGAGACCCAGTACTTC
J gene: TRBJ1-5; D gene: .; V gene: TRBV12-3/TRBV12-4; clone size: few; CDR3 protein: CASSFGSGNNQPQHF; CDR3 DNA: TGTGCCAGCAGTTTTGGGTCAGGGAACAATCAGCCCCAGCATTTT
J gene: TRBJ1-5; D gene: .; V gene: TRBV20-1; clone size: few; CDR3 protein: CSARVGRVGQPQHF; CDR3 DNA: TGCAGTGCTAGAGTGGGAAGGGTAGGTCAGCCCCAGCATTTT
J gene: TRBJ1-2; D gene: .; V gene: TRBV30; clone size: few; CDR3 protein: CAWTSAANYGYTF; CDR3 DNA: TGTGCCTGGACGTCAGCAGCTAACTATGGCTACACCTTC
J gene: TRBJ2-3; D gene: .; V gene: TRBV7-9; clone size: .; CDR3 protein: CASSLVMEAGTDTQYF; CDR3 DNA: TGTGCCAGCAGCTTAGTTATGGAGGCTGGCACAGATACGCAGTATTTT
J gene: TRBJ2-7; D gene: TRBD2; V gene: TRBV5-1; clone size: many; CDR3 protein: CASSMGLTYEQYF; CDR3 DNA: TGCGCCAGCAGCATGGGACTAACCTACGAGCAGTACTTC
J gene: TRBJ1-5; D gene: .; V gene: TRBV6-5; clone size: .; CDR3 protein: CASSRFPGDQPQHF; CDR3 DNA: TGTGCCAGCAGTCGCTTTCCGGGGGATCAGCCCCAGCATTTT
J gene: TRBJ2-3; D gene: TRBD2; V gene: TRBV28; clone size: many; CDR3 protein: CASSLPGAGASDTQYF; CDR3 DNA: TGTGCCAGCAGTCTACCAGGAGCGGGGGCCTCAGATACGCAGTATTTT
J gene: TRBJ2-3; D gene: TRBD2; V gene: TRBV5-4; clone size: few; CDR3 protein: CASSRFLAGPTDTQYF; CDR3 DNA: TGTGCCAGCAGCCGATTCTTAGCGGGCCCCACAGATACGCAGTATTTT
J gene: TRBJ1-1; D gene: .; V gene: TRBV12-3/TRBV12-4; clone size: .; CDR3 protein: CASSRGHPNTEAFF; CDR3 DNA: TGTGCCAGCAGCCGCGGACACCCAAACACTGAAGCTTTCTTT
J gene: TRBJ2-5; D gene: .; V gene: TRBV18; clone size: few; CDR3 protein: CASSPAQETQYF; CDR3 DNA: TGTGCCAGCTCCCCGGCCCAAGAGACCCAGTACTTC
J gene: TRBJ2-7; D gene: .; V gene: TRBV12-3/TRBV12-4; clone size: .; CDR3 protein: CASRNSWVSYEQYF; CDR3 DNA: TGTGCCAGCAGAAACTCTTGGGTCTCCTACGAGCAGTACTTC
J gene: TRBJ2-1; D gene: TRBD2; V gene: TRBV20-1; clone size: few; CDR3 protein: CSAMEVLLGAGVYNEQFF; CDR3 DNA: TGCAGTGCTATGGAGGTTCTCCTGGGAGCGGGGGTGTACAATGAGCAGTTCTTC
J gene: TRBJ1-1; D gene: .; V gene: TRBV14; clone size: few; CDR3 protein: CASRRGRNTEAFF; CDR3 DNA: TGTGCCAGCCGAAGAGGGAGGAACACTGAAGCTTTCTTT
J gene: TRBJ2-7; D gene: .; V gene: TRBV10-3; clone size: few; CDR3 protein: CAISAGAYEQYF; CDR3 DNA: TGTGCCATCAGTGCTGGGGCCTACGAGCAGTACTTC